This entry lists 26 T cell receptor beta chains sequenced from one sample in a study of T cell changes during pregnancy in multiple sclerosis. Data came from immunoSEQ multiplex PCR; TCRdb stores just in-frame clones and leaves some out. The sample has under 55,000 clones, roughly 92% seen once. The material was CD4+ T cells from peripheral blood mononuclear cells, obtained before pregnancy. Source of these receptors: a female donor with multiple sclerosis, enrolled in a pregnancy study.

This clone was picked up one time. V gene TRBV6-5 combines with J gene TRBJ2-7; TRBD1 is a possible D gene (6 bases). CDR1 MNHEY and CDR2 SVGAGI come from the germline V gene. This CDR3 comprises 15 residues. Trimming shortened V by 4 bases and J by 5 bases, and 18 bases separated the two germline ends. As DNA, the CDR3 is TGTGCCAGCAGTTTTTCATCCAGGGGAAGCGACGAGCAGTACTTC. Amino acids: CASSFSSRGSDEQYF.

V and J are TRBV6-1 and TRBJ1-5; no definite D call. The germline CDR1 and CDR2 sequences are MNHNS and SASEGT. Trimming removed 6 bases from V and 9 bases from J, with 15 bases in between. The CDR3 length is 13 residues. The CDR3 loop reads CASSEGVISPQHF. For the CDR3, the DNA is TGTGCCAGCAGCGAGGGAGTAATCTCGCCCCAGCATTTT.

The J gene is TRBJ2-7, the V gene TRBV11-2, with D possibly TRBD1 on 7 matching bases. V dropped 5 bases and J dropped 2 bases, with 16 bases sitting between them. The CDR3 extends over 15 amino acids. Per germline, CDR1 SGHAT and CDR2 FQNNGV. The CDR3 loop reads CASSPAGQRPYEQYF. CDR3 DNA: TGTGCCAGCAGCCCCGCGGGACAGAGGCCCTACGAGCAGTACTTC.

The genes are TRBV7-2 and TRBJ1-2; D might be TRBD1 (5 bases). V was shortened by 5 bases and J by 8 bases, with 15 bases between the two germline ends. The CDR3 covers 13 residues. CDR1 and CDR2 from the germline V gene are SGHTA and FQGNSA. For the CDR3, the DNA is TGTGCCAGCAGCCGACCGGGGGATACGGGCTACACCTTC. It codes for CASSRPGDTGYTF. Together with reference TRBV7-2 and TRBJ1-2, the CDR3 gives the full variable domain: GAGVSQSPSNKVTEKGKDVELRCDPISGHTALYWYRQSLGQGLEFLIYFQGNSAPDKSGLPSDRFSAERTGGSVSTLTIQRTQQEDSAVYLCASSRPGDTGYTFGSGTRLTVV.

This chain connects TRBV5-1 to TRBJ2-5; 8 bases are a match to TRBD1. Germline loops: CDR1 SGHRS, CDR2 YFSETQ. V trimming: 0 bases; J trimming: 5 bases; junction bases outside the gene matches: 6. CDR3 size: 15 residues. As DNA, the CDR3 is TGCGCCAGCAGCTTGGGACAGGGGAAGCAGGAGACCCAGTACTTC. It is translated as CASSLGQGKQETQYF.

The CDR3 region has the DNA TGTGCCAGCAGTGAAAGGGCGTCTAGCGGGAGCCGGTATGGGACCCAGTACTTC. This gives the protein CASSERASSGSRYGTQYF. The chain is built from TRBV6-1 and TRBJ2-5, with TRBD2 matching 10 bases. Germline V gene data show CDR1 as MNHNS and CDR2 as SASEGT. This CDR3 has 18 residues. Losses at the gene ends were 2 bases for V and 7 bases for J; bases not matched to a gene: 16.

This clone has only one observation. The rearrangement joins TRBV2 to TRBJ2-7; D is undetermined. This CDR3 comprises 11 residues. CDR1 SNHLY and CDR2 FYNNEI come from the germline V gene. V was clipped by 6 bases and J by 7 bases, with 10 bases between them. The CDR3 protein is CASSKTTEQYF. CDR3 bases: TGTGCCAGCAGCAAGACGACAGAGCAGTACTTC.

CDR3 protein: CAWSVRQGTGYNEQFF. The CDR3, as DNA: TGTGCCTGGAGTGTACGGCAGGGGACGGGCTACAATGAGCAGTTCTTC. The chain couples TRBV30 to TRBJ2-1; a possible D gene is TRBD1 (6 bases). V was trimmed by 0 bases and J by 3 bases, leaving 15 bases between them. The CDR3 totals 16 residues. Germline V lookup: CDR1 GTSNPN, CDR2 SVGIG (reference sequence). Full variable domain (outside the CDR3, taken from reference TRBV30 and TRBJ2-1): SQTIHQWPATLVQPVGSPLSLECTVEGTSNPNLYWYRQAAGRGLQLLFYSVGIGQISSEVPQNLSASRPQDRQFILSSKKLLLSDSGFYLCAWSVRQGTGYNEQFFGPGTRLTVL.

V and J are TRBV7-9 and TRBJ2-7; a weak D match, TRBD2 (6 bases). The CDR3 is made up of 11 amino acids. V dropped 6 bases and J dropped 5 bases, with 8 bases sitting between them. CDR1 and CDR2 from the germline V gene are SEHNR and FQNEAQ (reference sequence). Here the CDR3 DNA reads TGTGCCAGCAGTCTAGCGAACGAGCAGTACTTC. Its translation is CASSLANEQYF.

V gene TRBV7-2 combines with J gene TRBJ1-5, with D unclear. The CDR3 loop spans 13 amino acids. Germline loops: CDR1 SGHTA, CDR2 FQGNSA. Trimming took 5 bases from V and 2 from J, leaving 7 bases between them. The CDR3 DNA follows: TGTGCCAGCAGCCCGGTCGGCAATCAGCCCCAGCATTTT. Protein: CASSPVGNQPQHF.

The chain employs TRBV5-5 and TRBJ2-7; D is perhaps TRBD2 (5 bases). The ends were cut back, 5 bases at V and 7 bases at J, with 19 bases in the middle. This CDR3 comprises 14 residues. CDR1 SGHKS and CDR2 YYEKEE come from the germline V gene (reference sequence). The CDR3 coding sequence is TGTGCCAGCAGTCGGGTCGCGGGTCATTGGGAGCAGTACTTC. Protein sequence: CASSRVAGHWEQYF. The full variable domain, its missing parts supplied by reference TRBV5-5 and TRBJ2-7, is DAGVTQSPTHLIKTRGQQVTLRCSPISGHKSVSWYQQVLGQGPQFIFQYYEKEERGRGNFPDRFSARQFPNYSSELNVNALLLGDSALYLCASSRVAGHWEQYFGPGTRLTVT.

V is TRBV7-9 and J is TRBJ2-1, with D possibly matching TRBD1 (6 bases). The germline V gene encodes CDR1 SEHNR and CDR2 FQNEAQ (reference sequence). Trimming took 6 bases from V and 9 from J, leaving 15 bases between them. The CDR3 covers 13 residues. CDR3 bases: TGTGCCAGCAGTTATACCGGGACATCTGAGCAGTTCTTC. Translation: CASSYTGTSEQFF.

J is TRBJ2-6 and V is TRBV7-8, with D hard to call. The CDR3 has 14 residues. Per the germline V gene, CDR1 is SGHVS and CDR2 is FQNEAQ. The ends were cut back, 4 bases at V and 0 bases at J, with 4 bases in the middle. The CDR3 loop reads CASSSTSGANVLTF. CDR3 DNA sequence: TGTGCCAGCAGCTCTACCTCTGGGGCCAACGTCCTGACTTTC.

The chain employs TRBV6-1 and TRBJ2-3; D is undetermined. This CDR3 is 16 amino acids long. With 0 bases removed from V and 0 bases from J, the gap between germline ends came to 10 bases. Per the germline V gene, CDR1 is MNHNS and CDR2 is SASEGT. The CDR3, as DNA: TGTGCCAGCAGTGAAGCCTCACTCGGGAGCACAGATACGCAGTATTTT. Translating gives CASSEASLGSTDTQYF.

This rearrangement joins TRBV19 to TRBJ2-7, with 9 bases that match TRBD1. Per germline, CDR1 LNHDA and CDR2 SQIVND (reference sequence). CDR3 size: 15 residues. V gave up 5 bases and J gave up 3 bases; unmatched junction bases: 8. CDR3 sequence reads: CASSDGGQGGYEQYF. CDR3 DNA sequence: TGTGCCAGTAGTGACGGGGGACAGGGAGGCTACGAGCAGTACTTC.

The chain is built from TRBV11-2 and TRBJ1-2; a possible D gene is TRBD1 (5 bases). Germline CDR1 SGHAT, CDR2 FQNNGV. Between the trimmed V and J ends, which lost 5 bases and 8 bases, there was a span of 12 bases. This CDR3 has 12 amino acids. In DNA, the CDR3 is TGTGCCAGCAGCCAACCGCAGGGAGGCTACACCTTC. Translating it yields CASSQPQGGYTF.

The V gene is TRBV5-6, the J gene TRBJ1-1; maybe TRBD1 (5 bases). V lost 4 bases to trimming and J lost 1 base, with 11 bases between them. Germline V gene lookup returns CDR1 SGHDT and CDR2 YYEEEE. The CDR3 consists of 14 residues. The CDR3 DNA reads as TGTGCCAGCAGCCGCATCGGGGGGAACACTGAAGCTTTCTTT. It yields the protein CASSRIGGNTEAFF.

This chain links TRBV4-3 with TRBJ2-1; 7 nucleotides agree with TRBD2. The junction had 9 bases not matched to a gene; V was cut back by 2 bases and J by 2 bases. This CDR3 spans 17 amino acids. The germline V gene has CDR1 LGHNA and CDR2 YSLEER. This chain's CDR3 is CASSQFFGGTAYNEQFF. In nucleotides, the CDR3 is TGCGCCAGCAGCCAATTCTTCGGGGGGACGGCCTACAATGAGCAGTTCTTC.

The chain employs TRBV11-2 and TRBJ2-2; the D gene is possibly TRBD1 (6 bases). Deletions cut 1 base from V and 6 bases from J, with 12 bases between. Germline V gene data show CDR1 as SGHAT and CDR2 as FQNNGV. CDR3 size: 15 residues. The CDR3 DNA is TGTGCCAGCAGCTTAGTGTGGGGGCAATCCGGGGAGCTGTTTTTT. Protein sequence: CASSLVWGQSGELFF.

This clone has just one count. V and J are TRBV7-2 and TRBJ2-7, with 8 positions matching TRBD2. CDR3 length equals 14 residues. Trimming removed 3 bases from V and 7 bases from J; junction bases left unmatched: 8. The V gene's germline CDR1 is SGHTA and CDR2 FQGNSA. This CDR3 is CASSFAGGLGEQYF. The CDR3 DNA reads TGTGCCAGCAGCTTCGCGGGGGGCCTCGGGGAGCAGTACTTC.

This chain joins TRBV6-4 and TRBJ2-3; D remains unclear. Trimming cost V 3 bases and J 2 bases, with 9 bases left between them. The germline gives CDR1 MRHNA, CDR2 SNTAGT. This CDR3 is built from 14 residues. Written as DNA, the CDR3 is TGTGCCAGCAGTGATAGATTATCCACAGATACGCAGTATTTT. This translates into CASSDRLSTDTQYF.

V is TRBV28 and J is TRBJ1-5; no reliable D call. The germline CDR1 and CDR2 sequences are MDHEN and SYDVKM. The CDR3 extends over 15 amino acids. V was trimmed by 6 bases and J by 10 bases, leaving 22 bases between them. CDR3 region: CASSQPLGGAGPQHF. The CDR3 coding sequence is TGTGCCAGCAGCCAACCCCTGGGAGGAGCGGGACCCCAGCATTTT.

The CDR3 here is CASSILQEVITGELFF. The CDR3 DNA reads TGCGCCAGCAGCATCCTTCAGGAGGTGATCACCGGGGAGCTGTTTTTT. The rearrangement uses TRBV10-2 and TRBJ2-2; D possibly corresponds to TRBD2 (5 bases). This CDR3 comprises 16 residues. Germline loops: CDR1 WSHSY, CDR2 SAAADI. V gave up 6 bases and J gave up 4 bases, with 18 bases separating them.

This clone appeared a single time. V gene TRBV5-5 combines with J gene TRBJ2-1; TRBD2 agrees at 7 bases. CDR1 and CDR2 from the germline V gene are SGHKS and YYEKEE (reference sequence). The CDR3 runs 15 residues. Trimming at V came to 2 bases and at J to 0 bases, leaving 2 bases not matched to a gene. The CDR3 nucleotides read TGTGCCAGCAGCTTCGGCGGGAGCTCCTACAATGAGCAGTTCTTC. Translation: CASSFGGSSYNEQFF.

The chain couples TRBV11-2 to TRBJ2-2; a possible D gene is TRBD1 (5 bases). Germline V CDR1 and CDR2: SGHAT, FQNNGV. V gave up 1 base and J gave up 0 bases, with 18 bases separating them. The CDR3 length is 19 residues. For the CDR3, the DNA is TGTGCCAGCAGCTTAGCCCCTGGACACCGAATCGCGAACACCGGGGAGCTGTTTTTT. Residues: CASSLAPGHRIANTGELFF.

V gene TRBV19 combines with J gene TRBJ1-2, with D unclear. The length of the CDR3 is 14 residues. Germline CDR1 LNHDA, CDR2 SQIVND (reference sequence). V lost 5 bases and J lost 4, with 14 bases in between. As DNA, the CDR3 is TGTGCCAGTAGTTCCGCAGGCCCCATCTATGGCTACACCTTC. Translated: CASSSAGPIYGYTF.